This is a list of T cell receptor beta chains from one sample in a study of blood T cell repertoires in COVID-19. Profiled with immunoSEQ multiplex PCR; TCRdb holds only in-frame clones, not every one. The sample records roughly 130,000 clones, almost 85% being singletons. The sequencing input was PBMCs or T cells enriched from blood (not recorded which). Every receptor here comes from a man aged 40-50 years with acute COVID-19. Each CDR3 is given with its conserved first and last residue. The order of the fields is J gene, clone size, V gene, D gene, CDR3 protein, CDR3 DNA. D genes are given only for firm matches. Not every row has a clone size; where given, it reads once, few, many or a size class.

J gene: TRBJ2-5
clone size: few
V gene: TRBV7-8
D gene: TRBD1
CDR3 protein: CASSLAGAGGWETQYF
CDR3 DNA: TGTGCCAGCAGCTTAGCGGGGGCAGGGGGCTGGGAGACCCAGTACTTC

J gene: TRBJ2-2
clone size: few
V gene: TRBV6-5
D gene: TRBD2
CDR3 protein: CASRGLAGAAGELFF
CDR3 DNA: TGTGCCAGCAGGGGACTAGCGGGAGCGGCCGGGGAGCTGTTTTTT

J gene: TRBJ2-3
clone size: NA
V gene: TRBV5-5
D gene: NA
CDR3 protein: CASSLGSQDTQYF
CDR3 DNA: TGTGCCAGCAGCTTGGGGTCACAGGATACGCAGTATTTT

J gene: TRBJ2-7
clone size: NA
V gene: TRBV28
D gene: NA
CDR3 protein: CASSLALTYEQYF
CDR3 DNA: TGTGCCAGCAGTTTGGCATTAACCTACGAGCAGTACTTC

J gene: TRBJ2-2
clone size: NA
V gene: TRBV6-1
D gene: NA
CDR3 protein: CASSRAGARTGELFF
CDR3 DNA: TGTGCCAGCAGTCGGGCGGGGGCTCGGACCGGGGAGCTGTTTTTT

J gene: TRBJ1-1
clone size: once
V gene: TRBV19
D gene: TRBD1
CDR3 protein: CASSDLQGVNTEAFF
CDR3 DNA: TGTGCCAGTTCCGATCTACAGGGGGTGAACACTGAAGCTTTCTTT

J gene: TRBJ1-5
clone size: few
V gene: TRBV28
D gene: TRBD1
CDR3 protein: CASSPTGASQPQHF
CDR3 DNA: TGTGCCAGCAGTCCTACAGGGGCGAGTCAGCCCCAGCATTTT

J gene: TRBJ2-5
clone size: once
V gene: TRBV4-2
D gene: TRBD1
CDR3 protein: CASSLGTEETQYF
CDR3 DNA: TGTGCCAGCAGCCTGGGGACAGAAGAGACCCAGTACTTC

J gene: TRBJ2-5
clone size: NA
V gene: TRBV6-2/TRBV6-3
D gene: NA
CDR3 protein: CASSENLDSSSQYF
CDR3 DNA: TGTGCCAGCAGCGAAAACCTAGATTCGAGCTCCCAGTACTTC

J gene: TRBJ1-4
clone size: NA
V gene: TRBV7-2
D gene: NA
CDR3 protein: CASSLAQGSNEKLFF
CDR3 DNA: TGTGCCAGCAGCTTAGCTCAGGGGTCTAATGAAAAACTGTTTTTT

J gene: TRBJ2-2
clone size: NA
V gene: TRBV6-4
D gene: NA
CDR3 protein: CASSPPGSGELFF
CDR3 DNA: TGTGCCAGCAGCCCGCCAGGGTCGGGGGAGCTGTTTTTT

J gene: TRBJ2-5
clone size: NA
V gene: TRBV5-1
D gene: TRBD1
CDR3 protein: CASSSFAGTGGETQYF
CDR3 DNA: TGCGCCAGCAGCTCGTTTGCCGGGACAGGTGGGGAGACCCAGTACTTC

J gene: TRBJ2-2
clone size: NA
V gene: TRBV10-2
D gene: TRBD2
CDR3 protein: CASSNGRAEVGELFF
CDR3 DNA: TGCGCCAGCAGTAACGGGAGGGCCGAGGTCGGGGAGCTGTTTTTT

J gene: TRBJ2-3
clone size: NA
V gene: TRBV30
D gene: NA
CDR3 protein: CAGRDIPTDTQYF
CDR3 DNA: TGTGCCGGCCGGGACATACCCACAGATACGCAGTATTTT

J gene: TRBJ2-1
clone size: once
V gene: TRBV7-9
D gene: NA
CDR3 protein: CASSTPSEQFF
CDR3 DNA: TGTGCCAGCAGCACTCCTAGTGAGCAGTTCTTC

J gene: TRBJ2-6
clone size: few
V gene: TRBV7-9
D gene: TRBD1
CDR3 protein: CASSLDRGQGANVLTF
CDR3 DNA: TGTGCCAGCAGCTTGGACAGGGGGCAAGGGGCCAACGTCCTGACTTTC

J gene: TRBJ2-1
clone size: NA
V gene: TRBV7-9
D gene: NA
CDR3 protein: CAGSVIGNYNEQFF
CDR3 DNA: TGTGCCGGCAGCGTTATCGGGAATTACAATGAGCAGTTCTTC

J gene: TRBJ2-5
clone size: NA
V gene: TRBV28
D gene: NA
CDR3 protein: CASTYGQTQETQYF
CDR3 DNA: TGTGCCTCCACCTATGGACAGACTCAAGAGACCCAGTACTTC

J gene: TRBJ2-2
clone size: NA
V gene: TRBV7-2
D gene: TRBD2
CDR3 protein: CASSSRTSGNTGELFF
CDR3 DNA: TGTGCCAGCAGCTCCAGGACTAGCGGGAATACCGGGGAGCTGTTTTTT

J gene: TRBJ1-2
clone size: NA
V gene: TRBV28
D gene: TRBD1
CDR3 protein: CATRDRPGGYTF
CDR3 DNA: TGTGCCACACGGGACAGGCCGGGAGGCTACACCTTC

J gene: TRBJ2-7
clone size: NA
V gene: TRBV2
D gene: NA
CDR3 protein: CASSEGRGAYLREQYF
CDR3 DNA: TGTGCCAGCAGCGAGGGGAGGGGGGCCTATCTACGGGAGCAGTACTTC

J gene: TRBJ2-2
clone size: NA
V gene: TRBV30
D gene: TRBD2
CDR3 protein: CAWSPPETSRTGELFF
CDR3 DNA: TGTGCCTGGAGCCCCCCCGAGACTAGCAGAACCGGGGAGCTGTTTTTT

J gene: TRBJ1-1
clone size: few
V gene: TRBV11-2
D gene: TRBD1
CDR3 protein: CASSHWTGSSTEAFF
CDR3 DNA: TGTGCCAGCAGTCATTGGACAGGGAGCAGCACTGAAGCTTTCTTT

J gene: TRBJ1-2
clone size: NA
V gene: TRBV15
D gene: NA
CDR3 protein: CATSPPGLNGYTF
CDR3 DNA: TGTGCCACCAGCCCTCCGGGGTTGAATGGCTACACCTTC